The 21 T cell receptor beta chains below come from one sample, sequenced in a study of identical twins. TCRdb reanalysed the 5' RACE reads using MiXCR and keeps one entry per CDR3 protein. The table has 250,000 to 300,000 distinct CDR3 sequences, more than 8% seen once. These data are also associated with another study on yellow fever vaccine responses in identical twins.

Sequenced input: CD8+ T cells sorted from blood. The source of these receptors is a woman aged 18-35 years in good health.

A few counts support this clonotype. The V call is TRBV7-8, the J call TRBJ2-3; D is ambiguous. Germline V gives CDR1 SGHVS, CDR2 FQNEAQ. Trimming pared 2 bases from V and 4 bases from J, leaving 7 bases between. The CDR3 is 13 amino acids. The CDR3 DNA is TGTGCCAGCAGCTTAAGGGCTGCAGATACGCAGTATTTT. Translating gives CASSLRAADTQYF. Full variable domain (outside the CDR3, taken from reference TRBV7-8 and TRBJ2-3): GAGVSQSPRYKVAKRGQDVALRCDPISGHVSLFWYQQALGQGPEFLTYFQNEAQLDKSGLPSDRFFAERPEGSVSTLKIQRTQQEDSAVYLCASSLRAADTQYFGPGTRLTVL.

The sample holds many counts of this clonotype. The rearrangement links TRBV12-3 or TRBV12-4 to TRBJ2-7; D is ambiguous. The CDR3 runs 15 residues. Trimming removed 2 bases at V and 3 bases at J, with 14 bases between. The CDR3 region has the DNA TGTGCCAGCAGTTTAATAGAGTCGAGAGGCTACGAGCAGTACTTC. Its translation: CASSLIESRGYEQYF.

This clonotype was seen at least ten times. The chain links TRBV20-1 to TRBJ1-5; the match to TRBD1 covers 7 bases. V was pared by 5 bases and J by 4 bases, with 11 bases of the junction left unmatched. Germline assignment: CDR1 DFQATT and CDR2 SNEGSKA (reference sequence). CDR3 length equals 15 residues. CDR3 loop: CSALLGQGGNQPQHF. The CDR3 nucleotides read TGCAGTGCTTTACTGGGGCAGGGGGGGAATCAGCCCCAGCATTTT.

This clonotype occurred many times. The chain has TRBV20-1 and TRBJ2-1, with 8 positions matching TRBD2. Germline trimming cut 1 base from V and 4 bases from J; bases unmatched to any gene: 6. Germline V gives CDR1 DFQATT, CDR2 SNEGSKA (reference sequence). The CDR3 is made up of 15 amino acids. The CDR3 DNA sequence: TGCAGTGCTAGAGCGGAGCGGGAGTTGTACAATGAGCAGTTCTTC. Amino acids: CSARAERELYNEQFF.

At least ten counts were recorded for this clonotype. This chain joins TRBV7-8 and TRBJ2-3, with unresolved D. The CDR3 is 15 amino acids. Looked up from germline, CDR1 is SGHVS and CDR2 is FQNEAQ. Trimming stripped 1 base from V and 0 bases from J, with 8 bases between. CDR3 coding DNA: TGTGCCAGCAGCTTAGGTGAAACTAGCACAGATACGCAGTATTTT. As protein: CASSLGETSTDTQYF.

This clonotype was observed many times. CDR3 sequence: CSARSLKTPGTSGSIWETQYF. CDR3 in DNA: TGCAGTGCTAGAAGCCTCAAAACCCCGGGGACTAGCGGGAGTATCTGGGAGACCCAGTACTTC. The chain combines TRBV20-1 with TRBJ2-5; TRBD2 matches at 14 bases. Germline trimming cut 2 bases from V and 5 bases from J; bases unmatched to any gene: 22. The CDR3 totals 21 residues. Germline V lookup: CDR1 DFQATT, CDR2 SNEGSKA (reference sequence).

This chain links TRBV20-1 with TRBJ2-5, with D maybe TRBD1 (5 bases). Between the trimmed V and J ends, which lost 0 bases and 5 bases, there was a span of 10 bases. CDR1 and CDR2 (germline): DFQATT, SNEGSKA (reference sequence). This CDR3 contains 13 residues. CDR3 protein: CSARDQGAETQYF. CDR3 coding DNA: TGCAGTGCTAGAGATCAGGGCGCGGAGACCCAGTACTTC.

This clonotype appeared many times. The V gene is TRBV29-1, the J gene TRBJ1-1; TRBD1 agrees at 11 bases. Germline lookup yields CDR1 SQVTM and CDR2 ANQGSEA. V dropped 7 bases and J dropped 5; count of bases not matched to a gene: 9. The CDR3 contains 14 residues. The CDR3 DNA follows: TGCAGCGCGTATTGGACAGGGGGCTGGACTGAAGCTTTCTTT. This gives the protein CSAYWTGGWTEAFF.

The table lists this clonotype with many counts. The rearrangement joins TRBV7-9 to TRBJ2-1; a weak D match, TRBD2 (5 bases). Germline CDR1 is SEHNR and CDR2 is FQNEAQ (reference sequence). Trimming removed 0 bases from V and 2 bases from J, with 8 bases in between. The CDR3 contains 15 residues. The chain's CDR3 is CASSLAGAPYNEQFF. The CDR3, as DNA: TGTGCCAGCAGCTTAGCGGGAGCGCCCTACAATGAGCAGTTCTTC.

This clonotype was recorded at least ten times. V usage is TRBV5-1 and J usage is TRBJ2-2; possibly TRBD2 for D (5 bases). The germline V gene encodes CDR1 SGHRS and CDR2 YFSETQ. V dropped 6 bases and J dropped 3 bases, with 12 bases sitting between them. The length of the CDR3 is 14 residues. CDR3 sequence reads: CASKLERDTGELFF. As DNA, the CDR3 is TGCGCCAGCAAACTGGAGAGGGACACCGGGGAGCTGTTTTTT. Filled out from reference TRBV5-1 and TRBJ2-2, the complete variable domain reads KAGVTQTPRYLIKTRGQQVTLSCSPISGHRSVSWYQQTPGQGLQFLFEYFSETQRNKGNFPGRFSGRQFSNSRSEMNVSTLELGDSALYLCASKLERDTGELFFGEGSRLTVL.

This clonotype has at least ten counts. The CDR3 here is CASSNQGRSEAFF. For the CDR3, the DNA is TGTGCCAGCAGCAACCAAGGACGATCTGAAGCTTTCTTT. This rearrangement joins TRBV7-6 to TRBJ1-1, with unresolved D. Germline values: CDR1 SGHVS, CDR2 FNYEAQ. This CDR3 is built from 13 residues. Trimming stripped 5 bases from V and 6 bases from J, with 13 bases between.

Many counts were recorded for this clonotype. This chain links TRBV19 with TRBJ1-1; D not resolved. Germline V gene sequence: CDR1 LNHDA, CDR2 SQIVND (reference sequence). This CDR3 is built from 13 residues. The V gene lost 3 bases and the J gene lost 1 base, with 6 bases spanning the gap. The CDR3 DNA is TGTGCCAGTAGTATTGGAGGGAACACTGAAGCTTTCTTT. This translates into CASSIGGNTEAFF.

This clonotype was detected ten times or more. The gene calls are TRBV30 and TRBJ2-5; D may be TRBD1 (6 bases). Trimming stripped 2 bases from V and 0 bases from J, with 13 bases between. Germline V lookup: CDR1 GTSNPN, CDR2 SVGIG (reference sequence). CDR3 length equals 15 residues. The CDR3: CAWSLDSLYQETQYF. CDR3 DNA: TGTGCCTGGAGTTTGGACAGCCTCTACCAAGAGACCCAGTACTTC.

This clonotype showed up many times. The chain carries TRBV11-2 and TRBJ1-2, with D unresolved. This CDR3 has 13 residues. Germline CDR1 reads SGHAT; CDR2 reads FQNNGV. The ends were cut back, 4 bases at V and 0 bases at J, with 6 bases in the middle. CDR3 protein: CASSSRANYGYTF. The CDR3 DNA sequence: TGTGCCAGCAGCTCCCGGGCTAACTATGGCTACACCTTC.

The chain combines TRBV6-6 with TRBJ2-1; 8 bases fit TRBD2. V shed 4 bases and J 3 bases; nucleotides not matched to a gene: 8. The germline gives CDR1 MNHNY, CDR2 SVGAGI (reference sequence). There are 16 residues in the CDR3. The CDR3 loop reads CASSWDQRGNYNEQFF. The CDR3 region has the DNA TGTGCCAGCAGTTGGGACCAGCGGGGGAACTACAATGAGCAGTTCTTC.

This clonotype was counted ten times or more. This chain connects TRBV20-1 to TRBJ2-7; 8 nucleotides match TRBD2. The germline V gene has CDR1 DFQATT and CDR2 SNEGSKA (reference sequence). This CDR3 comprises 13 residues. J gave up 5 bases and V 4 bases, and 7 bases lay outside the gene matches. The CDR3 here is CSATGTSVDEQYF. The CDR3 DNA sequence: TGCAGTGCTACCGGGACTAGTGTGGACGAGCAGTACTTC.

Concerning this clonotype: Since a much larger clone is just one base distant, this may be a read error. The V and J genes are TRBV3-1 and TRBJ2-1; no clear D. CDR3 length: 14 amino acids. In germline, CDR1 is LGHDT, CDR2 YNNKEL (reference sequence). Between the trimmed V and J ends, which lost 1 base and 0 bases, there was a span of 4 bases. The chain's CDR3 is CASSQGSSYNEQFF. The CDR3 region has the DNA TGTGCCAGCAGCCAAGGGAGCTCCTACAATGAGCAGTTCTTC.

This clonotype has ten or more counts. V gene TRBV11-1 combines with J gene TRBJ2-2; 14 nucleotides align to TRBD2. Germline V gene lookup returns CDR1 SGHAT and CDR2 FQDESV (reference sequence). V lost 4 bases to trimming and J lost 4 bases; unmatched junction nucleotides: 11. This CDR3 is 19 amino acids long. The CDR3 here is CASSSTGTSGSRGTGELFF. In DNA, the CDR3 is TGTGCCAGCAGCTCCACCGGGACTAGCGGGAGTCGGGGCACCGGGGAGCTGTTTTTT.

Ten or more counts support this clonotype. The chain employs TRBV12-3 or TRBV12-4 and TRBJ2-7, with 7 bases identical to TRBD1. The CDR3 has 15 residues. V trimming: 6 bases; J trimming: 3 bases; junction bases outside the gene matches: 11. The CDR3 loop reads CASSPSLDRIYEQYF. For the CDR3, the DNA is TGTGCCAGCAGCCCGTCCTTGGACAGGATCTACGAGCAGTACTTC.

This clonotype was picked up a small number of times. The rearrangement links TRBV28 to TRBJ2-7; TRBD1 aligns across 7 bases. The CDR3 extends over 16 amino acids. Germline CDR1 and CDR2: MDHEN and SYDVKM. Trimming cost V 2 bases and J 1 base; bases outside gene matches: 8. CDR3 amino acids: CASSLVVWGQSYEQYF. CDR3 sequence (DNA): TGTGCCAGCAGTTTAGTGGTTTGGGGACAGTCCTACGAGCAGTACTTC.

The chain is built from TRBV7-9 and TRBJ2-1, with D hard to call. The CDR3 length is 15 residues. Germline CDR1 is SEHNR and CDR2 is FQNEAQ (reference sequence). Trimming removed 5 bases from V and 0 bases from J, with 11 bases in between. The CDR3 loop is CASSRTESSYNEQFF. CDR3 sequence (DNA): TGTGCCAGCAGCCGTACCGAAAGCTCCTACAATGAGCAGTTCTTC.